Following are 23 T cell receptor beta chains from one sample sequenced in a study of T-cell reconstitution after alpha-beta-depleted transplantation in children (dated by TCRdb to about 2016). Library generation was performed with PCR. Instrument on record: Illumina HiSeq 2500. TCR library preparation used molecular barcoding, with unique molecular identifiers applied to normalize quantification of the TCRbeta repertoire. TCRdb passed the public sequencing reads through fastp at Q25 and MiXCR, retaining productive beta sequences. Each entry is one CDR3 protein sequence, shown with its most common DNA and genes. This sample comprises 250,000 to 300,000 distinct CDR3 sequences, more than 9% of them detected only once. Jointly, the top ten make up 10% of the sample. Sequenced material: PBMCs from the stem cell graft donor, taken from the stem cell graft. These TCRs come from a human donor who donated a stem cell graft to a child with SCID.

This clonotype was seen more than once but under ten times. Here the CDR3 DNA reads TGTGCCAGCTCACCACTTCCAGACGAGGAGCTGTTTTTT. This encodes CASSPLPDEELFF. The genes are TRBV18 and TRBJ2-2; D is uncertain. This CDR3 region has 13 residues. Trimming took 1 base from V and 10 from J, leaving 10 bases between them. Germline CDR1 KGHSH, CDR2 LQKENI.

This clonotype was picked up a small number of times. This chain uses TRBV9 with TRBJ2-1; 8 bases align to TRBD1. The CDR3 has 15 amino acids. CDR1 and CDR2 from the germline V gene are SGDLS and YYNGEE. After removal of 4 bases from V and 6 bases from J, the junction contained 9 bases not matched to a gene. The DNA for the CDR3 is TGTGCCAGCAGCCCTCGGGGGACAGGTGGCAATGAGCAGTTCTTC. Encoded protein: CASSPRGTGGNEQFF.

The count of this clonotype is one. The V call is TRBV10-2, the J call TRBJ1-5; 10 nucleotides agree with TRBD1. Trimming removed 4 bases from V and 4 bases from J; junction bases left unmatched: 7. The CDR3 has 16 amino acids. Germline loops: CDR1 WSHSY, CDR2 SAAADI. CDR3 residues: CASSVLGQGINQPQHF. The CDR3 region has the DNA TGCGCCAGCAGTGTGTTGGGACAGGGGATTAATCAGCCCCAGCATTTT.

This chain uses TRBV7-3 with TRBJ2-2, with a weak D call TRBD1 (5 bases). The CDR3 is 15 amino acids. The germline V gene has CDR1 SGHTA and CDR2 FQGTGA. Trimming shortened V by 2 bases and J by 2 bases, and 9 bases separated the two germline ends. The CDR3 reads CASSLFDSNTGELFF. DNA of the CDR3: TGTGCCAGCAGCTTATTTGACAGCAACACCGGGGAGCTGTTTTTT. The full variable domain, with the rest looked up from reference TRBV7-3 and TRBJ2-2, is GAGVSQTPSNKVTEKGKYVELRCDPISGHTALYWYRQSLGQGPEFLIYFQGTGAADDSGLPNDRFFAVRPEGSVSTLKIQRTERGDSAVYLCASSLFDSNTGELFFGEGSRLTVL.

The chain employs TRBV11-1 and TRBJ2-7; the match to TRBD1 covers 10 bases. Per the germline V gene, CDR1 is SGHAT and CDR2 is FQDESV (reference sequence). The V gene end was trimmed by 1 base and the J gene end by 2 bases; junction bases not matched to a gene: 14. The CDR3 is 19 residues long. The CDR3 sequence is CASSLGWTYGTGDPYEQYF. CDR3 DNA: TGTGCCAGCAGCTTAGGGTGGACTTACGGGACAGGGGACCCCTACGAGCAGTACTTC.

This clonotype was detected only a few times. The chain couples TRBV7-6 to TRBJ2-1; TRBD1 might be the D (6 bases). V lost 1 base and J lost 0, with 13 bases in between. CDR1 is SGHVS and CDR2 is FNYEAQ in the germline V gene. This CDR3 spans 17 amino acids. The DNA of the CDR3 is TGTGCCAGCAGCTTAGGTGGGACATCCTCCTCCTACAATGAGCAGTTCTTC. Encoded protein: CASSLGGTSSSYNEQFF.

This clonotype was recorded at least ten times. V is TRBV5-1 and J is TRBJ2-2; 8 nucleotides match TRBD1. The CDR3 consists of 15 residues. V lost 2 bases to trimming and J lost 1 base; unmatched junction nucleotides: 1. Germline values: CDR1 SGHRS, CDR2 YFSETQ. CDR3 loop: CASSFGQGNTGELFF. CDR3 nucleotide sequence: TGCGCCAGCAGCTTCGGACAGGGGAACACCGGGGAGCTGTTTTTT.

The rearrangement uses TRBV7-9 and TRBJ1-4, with D perhaps matching TRBD1 (6 bases). The V gene's germline CDR1 is SEHNR and CDR2 FQNEAQ (reference sequence). Trimming pared 6 bases from V and 8 bases from J, leaving 16 bases between. The CDR3 is 14 amino acids. CDR3 sequence reads: CASRNTGLREKLFF. The DNA of the CDR3 is TGTGCCAGCAGGAATACAGGGCTACGGGAAAAACTGTTTTTT.

The V gene is TRBV20-1, the J gene TRBJ2-1; no firm D call. Germline CDR1 and CDR2: DFQATT and SNEGSKA (reference sequence). Trimming took off 3 bases at V and 0 bases at J, with 9 bases between the two ends. This CDR3 has 14 residues. The CDR3 DNA reads TGCAGTGCTAGTTTGCTGGACTCCTACAATGAGCAGTTCTTC. Its translation is CSASLLDSYNEQFF.

This clonotype was seen a handful of times. The chain recombines TRBV20-1 with TRBJ2-3; possible D gene TRBD2, 5 bases. V lost 5 bases and J 0 bases, leaving 12 bases between the germline ends. Germline V gene sequence: CDR1 DFQATT, CDR2 SNEGSKA (reference sequence). The CDR3 is 14 residues long. CDR3 sequence reads: CSAPPSTSTDTQYF. The CDR3 DNA is TGCAGTGCTCCCCCTAGCACAAGCACAGATACGCAGTATTTT.

The rearrangement joins TRBV6-5 to TRBJ2-7; 7 nucleotides match TRBD2. With 5 bases clipped from V and 2 bases from J, the junction kept 3 bases outside the gene matches. The germline V gene has CDR1 MNHEY and CDR2 SVGAGI. This CDR3 is built from 13 residues. CDR3 region: CASSIGGAYEQYF. The CDR3 DNA reads TGTGCCAGCAGTATTGGGGGGGCCTACGAGCAGTACTTC.

This chain connects TRBV14 to TRBJ2-2; maybe TRBD1 (6 bases). Trimming cost V 4 bases and J 7 bases, with 13 bases left between them. The CDR3 totals 14 residues. Per germline, CDR1 SGHDN and CDR2 FVKESK. CDR3 coding DNA: TGTGCCAGCAGCCTGAACAGGGCTAACGGGGAGCTGTTTTTT. Its translation: CASSLNRANGELFF. Drawing the rest from reference TRBV14 and TRBJ2-2, the complete variable domain is EAGVTQFPSHSVIEKGQTVTLRCDPISGHDNLYWYRRVMGKEIKFLLHFVKESKQDESGMPNNRFLAERTGGTYSTLKVQPAELEDSGVYFCASSLNRANGELFFGEGSRLTVL.

This clonotype was counted ten times or more. V and J are TRBV28 and TRBJ1-2; no clear D gene. The CDR3 spans 12 residues. The V and J ends lost 3 bases and 2 bases respectively, with 4 bases between them. Germline-derived CDR1 and CDR2 are MDHEN and SYDVKM. The CDR3 DNA is TGTGCCAGCAGTTTTCTCAACTATGGCTACACCTTC. Translating gives CASSFLNYGYTF.

The chain employs TRBV12-3 or TRBV12-4 and TRBJ2-7, with TRBD2 identical over 12 bases. The CDR3 sequence is 15 residues long. Trimming cost V 4 bases and J 6 bases; bases outside gene matches: 7. CDR3 sequence reads: CASSSTSGGLSEQYF. As DNA, the CDR3 is TGTGCCAGCAGTTCGACTAGCGGGGGACTCTCCGAGCAGTACTTC.

The chain joins TRBV12-3 or TRBV12-4 to TRBJ1-6; TRBD1 is a possible D gene (5 bases). Between the trimmed V and J ends, which lost 3 bases and 4 bases, there was a span of 10 bases. This CDR3 region has 15 residues. In DNA, the CDR3 is TGTGCCAGCAGTTTGGCACAGGTATATAATTCACCCCTCCACTTT. As protein: CASSLAQVYNSPLHF.

To note about this clonotype: A read error may be the cause here, since a much bigger clone is one base away. The V gene is TRBV6-5, the J gene TRBJ2-1; 12 bases match TRBD2. The CDR3 spans 15 residues. The germline gives CDR1 MNHEY, CDR2 SVGAGI. Losses at the gene ends were 4 bases for V and 8 bases for J; bases not matched to a gene: 6. CDR3 sequence: CASSSRLAGADEQFF. CDR3 coding DNA: TGTGCCAGCAGTTCTAGACTAGCGGGGGCCGATGAGCAGTTCTTC.

This rearrangement joins TRBV7-9 to TRBJ2-7; D may match TRBD1 or TRBD2 (5 bases each). With 5 bases removed from V and 2 bases from J, the gap between germline ends came to 19 bases. Germline loops: CDR1 SEHNR, CDR2 FQNEAQ (reference sequence). The CDR3 extends over 16 amino acids. In DNA, the CDR3 is TGTGCCAGCAGCCTTTATAGCGACAGCGGTACCTACGAGCAGTACTTC. Encoded protein: CASSLYSDSGTYEQYF.

The chain employs TRBV12-5 and TRBJ2-7; the match to TRBD2 covers 8 bases. From germline, CDR1 is LGHNT and CDR2 FRNRAP. J was trimmed by 6 bases and V by 5 bases; bases with no gene match: 6. This CDR3 is 13 amino acids long. CDR3 nucleotides: TGTGCTAGTGGTCCGGGGGGGCCTAGCGAGCAGTACTTC. Translating it yields CASGPGGPSEQYF.

This clonotype was seen a handful of times. The V and J genes are TRBV7-3 and TRBJ2-3; 8 nucleotides line up with TRBD2. Germline V CDR1 and CDR2: SGHTA, FQGTGA. The V and J ends lost 5 bases and 3 bases, in that order; junction bases with no gene match: 7. CDR3 length equals 15 residues. CDR3 nucleotides: TGTGCCAGCAGCGTCATGGGACTAGATACAGATACGCAGTATTTT. The encoded protein is CASSVMGLDTDTQYF.

This clonotype has more than one count but fewer than ten. The CDR3 spells CATSREATPNSYEQYF. The CDR3 coding sequence is TGTGCCACCAGCAGAGAGGCAACACCGAACTCCTACGAGCAGTACTTC. The rearrangement links TRBV15 to TRBJ2-7; D remains unclear. Trimming left V 0 bases short and J 0 bases short, with 12 bases between. This CDR3 contains 16 residues. Per the germline V gene, CDR1 is LNHNV and CDR2 is YYDKDF (reference sequence).

This clonotype was found a few times. V and J are TRBV29-1 and TRBJ2-1, with 11 bases aligning to TRBD2. CDR1 SQVTM and CDR2 ANQGSEA come from the germline V gene. The CDR3 covers 11 residues. With V trimmed by 2 bases and J by 15 bases, 3 bases remained unmatched. The chain's CDR3 is CSVESGTSGFF. CDR3 sequence (DNA): TGCAGCGTTGAATCAGGGACTAGCGGGTTCTTC.

This clonotype was seen only a few times. The chain recombines TRBV10-3 with TRBJ2-7, with TRBD2 matching over 8 bases. There are 16 residues in the CDR3. V lost 10 bases, J lost 4 bases, and 18 bases stayed unmatched. Germline-derived CDR1 and CDR2 are ENHRY and SYGVKD. This CDR3 reads CATHRAGGGVGYEQYF. The CDR3 coding sequence is TGTGCCACACACCGTGCGGGAGGAGGTGTAGGATACGAGCAGTACTTC.

The rearrangement joins TRBV3-1 to TRBJ2-1, with 7 bases that match TRBD2. Looked up from germline, CDR1 is LGHDT and CDR2 is YNNKEL (reference sequence). With 4 bases clipped from V and 6 bases from J, the junction kept 9 bases outside the gene matches. The CDR3 loop spans 15 amino acids. CDR3 nucleotides: TGTGCCAGCAGCCCAACTAGCGTTTCCCTCAATGAGCAGTTCTTC. Translation: CASSPTSVSLNEQFF.